This is a list of T cell receptor beta chains from one sample in a study of technical replicates of blood from a few donors. Sequenced by immunoSEQ multiplex PCR; TCRdb stores in-frame clones only, minus some. The table includes about 82,000 clones, 96% detected once. Sequencing was carried out using T cells isolated from PBMCs. These receptors all stem from a human donor in good health. CDR3s include the opening cysteine and the closing phenylalanine or tryptophan. The D gene is left open where the match is weak. Clone size is not always given. Where it is, it says once, few, many or a class for expanded clones.

>TRBJ2-7|.|.|TRBV6-5
CASSYGGWEQYF
TGTGCCAGCAGTTATGGGGGGTGGGAGCAGTACTTC
>TRBJ2-3|TRBD1|.|TRBV10-3
CAIRYTGELTSSTDTQYF
TGTGCCATCAGATATACAGGGGAACTAACTAGTAGCACAGATACGCAGTATTTT
>TRBJ2-1|.|.|TRBV6-5
CASSLPNEQFF
TGTGCCAGCAGTCTCCCCAATGAGCAGTTCTTC
>TRBJ2-2|.|.|TRBV7-9
CASSRTENTGELFF
TGTGCCAGCAGCCGGACAGAGAATACCGGGGAGCTGTTTTTT
>TRBJ1-2|.|.|TRBV29-1
CSVDRGVGYGYTF
TGCAGCGTTGACAGGGGAGTTGGCTATGGCTACACCTTC
>TRBJ2-7|TRBD2|.|TRBV29-1
CSVRLLAGTYEQYF
TGCAGCGTTAGACTTCTAGCGGGGACCTACGAGCAGTACTTC
>TRBJ2-3|.|.|TRBV11-3
CASSLGGHSSTDTQYF
TGTGCCAGCAGCTTAGGGGGACACTCTAGCACAGATACGCAGTATTTT
>TRBJ2-7|.|.|TRBV6-5
CASSYAYEQYF
TGTGCCAGCAGTTACGCGTACGAGCAGTACTTC
>TRBJ1-2|.|.|TRBV30
CAWSVTRDYGYTF
TGTGCCTGGAGTGTAACCAGGGACTATGGCTACACCTTC
>TRBJ1-1|.|.|TRBV10-3
CAISGGPSGTEAFF
TGTGCCATCAGTGGGGGCCCATCGGGCACTGAAGCTTTCTTT
>TRBJ2-7|.|.|TRBV2
CASSDRFASYEQYF
TGTGCCAGCAGTGACAGGTTTGCCTCCTACGAGCAGTACTTC
>TRBJ1-4|.|.|TRBV7-9
CASSLHQKLFF
TGTGCCAGCAGCTTACATCAAAAACTGTTTTTT
>TRBJ2-1|TRBD2|.|TRBV29-1
CSVSGSGNEQFF
TGCAGCGTTAGCGGGAGTGGTAATGAGCAGTTCTTC
>TRBJ2-1|TRBD2|.|TRBV7-2
CASSPLPSGQFF
TGTGCCAGCAGCCCCCTACCTAGCGGGCAGTTCTTC
>TRBJ2-3|.|.|TRBV27
CASREYSDTQYF
TGTGCCAGCAGGGAGTATTCAGATACGCAGTATTTT
>TRBJ1-3|TRBD1|.|TRBV7-8
CASSSGTAGNTIYF
TGTGCCAGCAGCTCCGGGACAGCAGGAAACACCATATATTTT
>TRBJ2-2|TRBD1|.|TRBV9
CASSARQGSSTGELFF
TGTGCCAGCAGCGCCCGACAGGGATCAAGCACCGGGGAGCTGTTTTTT
>TRBJ2-1|TRBD2|once|TRBV27
CASSFRLASTYNEQFF
TGTGCCAGCAGTTTCCGACTAGCCTCGACCTACAATGAGCAGTTCTTC
>TRBJ1-1|.|.|TRBV16
CASSQSGAGMNTEAFF
TGTGCCAGCAGCCAATCAGGTGCAGGGATGAACACTGAAGCTTTCTTT
>TRBJ1-2|.|.|TRBV29-1
CSVEDNRNYGYTF
TGCAGCGTTGAAGACAACAGGAACTATGGCTACACCTTC
>TRBJ2-3|.|.|TRBV4-3
CASSQLAEDTQYF
TGCGCCAGCAGCCAACTAGCAGAAGATACGCAGTATTTT
>TRBJ2-1|.|once|TRBV11-2
CASSFVPNEQFF
TGTGCCAGCAGCTTCGTTCCCAATGAGCAGTTCTTC
>TRBJ2-3|TRBD2|.|TRBV9
CASSPGLAGPDTQYF
TGTGCCAGCAGCCCGGGACTAGCGGGACCCGATACGCAGTATTTT
>TRBJ2-1|TRBD2|.|TRBV6-5
CASTALREKLNEQFF
TGTGCCAGCACCGCTTTGCGGGAGAAACTTAATGAGCAGTTCTTC
>TRBJ2-7|TRBD2|.|TRBV11-3
CASSLFLAEPYEQYF
TGTGCCAGCAGCTTATTTCTAGCGGAACCCTACGAGCAGTACTTC
>TRBJ2-2|TRBD1|.|TRBV7-3
CASSLDRVAGELFF
TGTGCCAGCAGCCTGGACAGGGTTGCCGGGGAGCTGTTTTTT
>TRBJ1-2|.|.|TRBV6-5
CASSYSEGLVGYGYTF
TGTGCCAGCAGTTACTCAGAGGGCCTAGTTGGCTATGGCTACACCTTC
>TRBJ2-4|TRBD1|.|TRBV5-1
CASSSRAGTENIQYF
TGCGCCAGCAGCAGTAGAGCCGGGACAGAAAACATTCAGTACTTC
>TRBJ1-4|.|.|TRBV11-2
CASSLLTGEKLFF
TGTGCCAGCAGCTTACTAACGGGTGAAAAACTGTTTTTT
>TRBJ2-7|.|once|TRBV11-2
CASSLGTYRGGPSYEQYF
TGTGCCAGCAGCTTAGGAACTTACCGCGGAGGGCCCTCGTACGAGCAGTACTTC
>TRBJ2-7|.|.|TRBV7-2
CASSLAGTTTYEQYF
TGTGCCAGCAGCTTAGCCGGTACAACGACATACGAGCAGTACTTC
>TRBJ1-1|.|.|TRBV19
CASSFTYTEAFF
TGTGCCAGTAGTTTCACTTACACTGAAGCTTTCTTT
>TRBJ1-4|TRBD1|.|TRBV6-5
CASSWTGEANEKLFF
TGTGCCAGCAGTTGGACAGGGGAGGCTAATGAAAAACTGTTTTTT
>TRBJ1-4|TRBD1|.|TRBV11-3
CASRTGQQTNEKLFF
TGTGCCAGCAGGACGGGACAGCAAACTAATGAAAAACTGTTTTTT
>TRBJ2-7|.|.|TRBV30
CAWSVSREEQYF
TGTGCCTGGAGTGTTTCTAGAGAAGAGCAGTACTTC
>TRBJ2-7|.|.|TRBV7-2
CASSLAVAINEQYF
TGTGCCAGCAGCTTAGCGGTAGCAATTAACGAGCAGTACTTC
>TRBJ1-1|.|.|TRBV5-1
CASSLVGEREIRTEAFF
TGCGCCAGCAGCTTGGTTGGCGAAAGGGAGATTCGCACTGAAGCTTTCTTT
>TRBJ1-1|TRBD1|.|TRBV7-9
CASRVVLGTDTEAFF
TGTGCCAGCAGGGTGGTGCTAGGGACAGATACTGAAGCTTTCTTT
>TRBJ2-3|TRBD2|.|TRBV5-4
CASSLILAGVSDTQYF
TGTGCCAGCAGCTTAATACTAGCGGGAGTATCGGATACGCAGTATTTT
>TRBJ2-2|TRBD1|.|TRBV27
CASSFTGGAGTGELFF
TGTGCCAGCAGTTTTACAGGGGGCGCGGGCACCGGGGAGCTGTTTTTT
>TRBJ1-3|TRBD1|.|TRBV6-1
CASSDRGTGTGRRNTIYF
TGTGCCAGCAGTGACCGCGGGACAGGGACGGGAAGGAGAAACACCATATATTTT
>TRBJ2-1|.|.|TRBV11-3
CASSRYGEQFF
TGTGCCAGCAGCCGGTATGGTGAGCAGTTCTTC
>TRBJ2-3|TRBD1|.|TRBV18
CASSPEDRGVTDTQYF
TGTGCCAGCTCACCCGAGGACAGGGGCGTCACAGATACGCAGTATTTT
>TRBJ1-3|TRBD1|.|TRBV28
CASNFGTGGNTIYF
TGTGCCAGCAATTTTGGGACAGGGGGAAACACCATATATTTT
>TRBJ2-7|.|.|TRBV29-1
CSSQQGVEQYF
TGCAGCTCCCAACAGGGAGTCGAGCAGTACTTC